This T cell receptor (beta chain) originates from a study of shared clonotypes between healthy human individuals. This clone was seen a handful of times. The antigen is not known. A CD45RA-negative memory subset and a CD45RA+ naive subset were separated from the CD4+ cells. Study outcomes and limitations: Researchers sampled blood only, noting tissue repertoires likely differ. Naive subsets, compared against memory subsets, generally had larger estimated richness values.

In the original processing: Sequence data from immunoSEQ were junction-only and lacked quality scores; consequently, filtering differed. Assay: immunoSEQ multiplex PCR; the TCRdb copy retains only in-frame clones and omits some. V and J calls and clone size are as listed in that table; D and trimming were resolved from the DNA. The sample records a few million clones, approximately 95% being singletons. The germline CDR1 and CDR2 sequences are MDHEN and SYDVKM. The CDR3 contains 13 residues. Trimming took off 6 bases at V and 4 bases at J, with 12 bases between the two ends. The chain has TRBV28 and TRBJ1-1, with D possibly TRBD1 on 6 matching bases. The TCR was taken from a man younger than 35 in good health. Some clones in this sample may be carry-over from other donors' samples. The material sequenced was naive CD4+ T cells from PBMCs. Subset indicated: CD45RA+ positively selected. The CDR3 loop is CASSRQVGTEAFF. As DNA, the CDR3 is TGTGCCAGCAGCCGACAGGTCGGCACTGAAGCTTTCTTT.